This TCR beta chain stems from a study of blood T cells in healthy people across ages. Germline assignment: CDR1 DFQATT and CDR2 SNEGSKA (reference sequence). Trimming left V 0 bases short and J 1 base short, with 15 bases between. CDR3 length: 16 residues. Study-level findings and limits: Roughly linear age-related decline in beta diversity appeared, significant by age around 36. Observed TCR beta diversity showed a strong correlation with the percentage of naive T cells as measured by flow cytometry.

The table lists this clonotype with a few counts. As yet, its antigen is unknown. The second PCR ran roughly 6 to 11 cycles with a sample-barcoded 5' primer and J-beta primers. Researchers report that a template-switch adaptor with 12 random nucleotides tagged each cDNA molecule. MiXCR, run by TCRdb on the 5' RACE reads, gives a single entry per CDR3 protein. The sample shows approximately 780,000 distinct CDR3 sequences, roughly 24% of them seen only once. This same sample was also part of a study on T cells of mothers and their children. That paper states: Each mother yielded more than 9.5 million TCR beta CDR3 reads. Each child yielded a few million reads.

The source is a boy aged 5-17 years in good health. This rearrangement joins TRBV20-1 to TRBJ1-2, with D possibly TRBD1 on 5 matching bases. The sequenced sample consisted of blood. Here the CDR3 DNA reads TGCAGTGCTAGAGATCAACAGGCGCTACTTAACTATGGCTACACCTTC. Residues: CSARDQQALLNYGYTF.